This TCR beta chain was recovered during a study of cytomegalovirus exposure and HLA in healthy donors. Study-wide context: A prior study identified roughly 110 million unique TCR beta sequences from roughly 180 million T cells.

Findings of the study overall: Likely technical artifact: a cluster of highly shared sequence variants. Previously analyzed data showed that most TCR beta V segments were productive at a frequency of about 90% or about 30%. It was taken for granted in presence/absence analyses that sequencing depth across donors was roughly uniform.

Deletions cut 0 bases from V and 3 bases from J, with 8 bases between. The germline V gene encodes CDR1 LNHDA and CDR2 SQIVND (reference sequence). The CDR3 length is 15 residues. The study ran its PCR with 60 Vbeta and 13 Jbeta primers. TCRdb's table, derived via immunoSEQ multiplex PCR, lists solely in-frame clones and lacks some. The sample lists 90,000 to 120,000 clones, less than 85% occurring once. This clone came up a few times. As yet, its antigen is unknown. This receptor was taken from a woman aged 40 to 50 in good health and CMV-seropositive. Specimen: PBMCs. The chain is built from TRBV19 and TRBJ1-4; D uncertain. The CDR3 spells CASSIETVPNEKLFF. The CDR3 nucleotides are TGTGCCAGTAGTATAGAAACAGTACCTAATGAAAAACTGTTTTTT. Full variable domain (outside the CDR3, taken from reference TRBV19 and TRBJ1-4): DGGITQSPKYLFRKEGQNVTLSCEQNLNHDAMYWYRQDPGQGLRLIYYSQIVNDFQKGDIAEGYSVSREKKESFPLTVTSAQKNPTAFYLCASSIETVPNEKLFFGSGTQLSVL.